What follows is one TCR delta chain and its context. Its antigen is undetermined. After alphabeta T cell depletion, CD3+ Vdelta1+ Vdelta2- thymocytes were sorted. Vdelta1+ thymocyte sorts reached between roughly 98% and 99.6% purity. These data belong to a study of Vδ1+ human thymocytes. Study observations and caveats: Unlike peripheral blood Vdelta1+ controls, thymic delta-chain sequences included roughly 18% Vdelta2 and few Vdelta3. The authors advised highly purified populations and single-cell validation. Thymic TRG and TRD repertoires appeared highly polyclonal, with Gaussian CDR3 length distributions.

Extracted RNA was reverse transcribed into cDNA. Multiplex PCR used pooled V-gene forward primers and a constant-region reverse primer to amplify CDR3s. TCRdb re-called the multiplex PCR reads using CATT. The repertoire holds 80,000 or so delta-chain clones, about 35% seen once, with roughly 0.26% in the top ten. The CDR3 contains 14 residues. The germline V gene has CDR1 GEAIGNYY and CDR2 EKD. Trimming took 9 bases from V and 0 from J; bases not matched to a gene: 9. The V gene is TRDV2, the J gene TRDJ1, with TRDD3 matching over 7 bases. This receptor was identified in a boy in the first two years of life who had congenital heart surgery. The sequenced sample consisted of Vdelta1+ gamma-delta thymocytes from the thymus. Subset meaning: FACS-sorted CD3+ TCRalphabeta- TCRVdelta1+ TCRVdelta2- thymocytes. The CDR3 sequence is CATSGGSYTDKLIF. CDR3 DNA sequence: TGTGCCACTTCTGGGGGCTCTTACACCGATAAACTCATCTTT.